The source of this T cell receptor (beta chain) is a study of technical replicates of blood from a few donors (dated by TCRdb to the late 2010s). CDR1 SGHDN and CDR2 FVKESK are derived from the germline V gene. Inclusive of the bounding cysteine and phenylalanine, the CDR3 is 15 residues long. Only the CDR3 DNA is retained, 45 bases long and in frame from the first base. Trimming at the junction amounts to 1 base on V and 0 bases on J, and the germline ends lie 7 bases apart. The library was produced with the immunoSEQ multiplex PCR assay. Sourced from immuneACCESS, this table was stored by TCRdb with only in-frame sequences that have V and J called. A share of the clones is absent; for the studies checked, an unresolved V gene accounts for under half, and the remainder has no known explanation. The sample profile shows tens of thousands of clones; nearly 95% of them were found once. Around 4% of the sample comes from the top ten.

As for this clone: The target of this receptor is not known. It has no much larger one-base neighbor in the sample; base qualities were not kept.

The V and J segments used are TRBV14 and TRBJ2-1; no D gene can be assigned with confidence. Sample: PBMCs. The origin of this receptor is a human donor in good health. Some clones in this sample may be carry-over from other donors' samples. Here the CDR3 is given as CASSQGHRSYNEQFF. In nucleotides, the sequence is TGTGCCAGCAGCCAAGGACACCGCTCCTACAATGAGCAGTTCTTC.